One and the same sample provided the 7 T cell receptor beta chains below, sequenced in a study of Graves' ophthalmopathy and Graves' hyperthyroidism. RNA transcripts were the source from which TCR beta CDR3 regions were amplified. RT-PCR in the first round used HTBI primers; a second-round multiplex PCR followed. TCRdb recomputed calls from the multiplex PCR reads with MiXCR, one row per CDR3 protein. The sample shows 620,000 or so distinct CDR3 sequences, roughly 20% of them seen only once. Sequences were obtained from peripheral blood. The receptors were sampled from a woman younger than 30 with stable Graves' hyperthyroidism. Some clones in this sample may be carry-over from other donors' samples.

For this clonotype: No conserved phenylalanine or tryptophan is present at the end of the CDR3, so a read error is the likely explanation. The chain uses TRBV7-3 and TRBJ1-3, with no clear D. This CDR3 has 13 amino acids. Germline lookup yields CDR1 SGHTA and CDR2 FQGTGA. V was cut by 0 bases and J by 8 bases, with 8 bases left in between. The CDR3 sequence: CASSLTSGDTIYV. The CDR3 DNA sequence: TGTGCCAGCAGCTTAACGTCTGGGGACACCATATATGTT.

This clonotype was recorded many times. The V and J genes are TRBV7-2 and TRBJ1-1; D might be TRBD1 (5 bases). Germline assignment: CDR1 SGHTA and CDR2 FQGNSA. V gave up 5 bases and J gave up 5 bases, with 15 bases separating them. The length of the CDR3 is 14 residues. This CDR3 is CASSVTRWGTEAFF. The CDR3 nucleotides are TGTGCCAGCAGCGTAACGAGATGGGGGACTGAAGCTTTCTTT.

The chain carries TRBV20-1 and TRBJ2-7; TRBD1 matches 8 bases. Germline CDR1 and CDR2: DFQATT and SNEGSKA (reference sequence). CDR3 length: 13 residues. J was trimmed by 6 bases and V by 5 bases; bases with no gene match: 9. The CDR3 here is CSAEDRVFGEQYF. Here the CDR3 DNA reads TGCAGTGCTGAGGACAGGGTGTTCGGCGAGCAGTACTTC.

The chain combines TRBV28 with TRBJ2-7; perhaps D is TRBD1 or TRBD2 (5 bases each). This CDR3 has 16 amino acids. Trimming took 3 bases from V and 6 from J, leaving 21 bases between them. Germline assignment: CDR1 MDHEN and CDR2 SYDVKM. The CDR3 sequence: CASSFSPGPRVSEQYF. The CDR3 DNA reads TGTGCCAGCAGTTTTTCTCCGGGACCCCGGGTGAGCGAGCAGTACTTC.

V and J are TRBV29-1 and TRBJ2-7, with 13 bases aligning to TRBD2. Looked up from germline, CDR1 is SQVTM and CDR2 is ANQGSEA. Unmatched junction bases numbered 3, after V lost 4 bases and J lost 3 bases. The CDR3 is 14 residues long. The DNA for the CDR3 is TGCAGCGTTGCCAGGACTAGCGGGAGCTACGAGCAGTACTTC. It translates to CSVARTSGSYEQYF.

In its sample, this clonotype was seen many times. The chain combines TRBV2 with TRBJ1-5, with unresolved D. The V and J ends lost 6 bases and 10 bases respectively, with 16 bases between them. Germline CDR1 and CDR2: SNHLY and FYNNEI. The CDR3 is 13 residues long. CDR3 sequence: CASSRETLPPQHF. The CDR3 nucleotides read TGTGCCAGCAGCCGAGAGACCCTTCCACCCCAGCATTTT. The complete variable domain, with remaining parts taken from reference TRBV2 and TRBJ1-5, reads EPEVTQTPSHQVTQMGQEVILRCVPISNHLYFYWYRQILGQKVEFLVSFYNNEISEKSEIFDDQFSVERPDGSNFTLKIRSTKLEDSAMYFCASSRETLPPQHFGDGTRLSIL.

This clonotype was detected many times. The rearrangement joins TRBV6-1 to TRBJ2-7, with D tentatively TRBD2 (5 bases). The CDR3 is 13 residues long. The V gene lost 7 bases and the J gene lost 3 bases, with 13 bases spanning the gap. Germline V lookup: CDR1 MNHNS, CDR2 SASEGT. Here the CDR3 reads CASNVGVIYEQYF. The CDR3 bases are TGTGCCAGCAACGTGGGAGTTATCTACGAGCAGTACTTC.